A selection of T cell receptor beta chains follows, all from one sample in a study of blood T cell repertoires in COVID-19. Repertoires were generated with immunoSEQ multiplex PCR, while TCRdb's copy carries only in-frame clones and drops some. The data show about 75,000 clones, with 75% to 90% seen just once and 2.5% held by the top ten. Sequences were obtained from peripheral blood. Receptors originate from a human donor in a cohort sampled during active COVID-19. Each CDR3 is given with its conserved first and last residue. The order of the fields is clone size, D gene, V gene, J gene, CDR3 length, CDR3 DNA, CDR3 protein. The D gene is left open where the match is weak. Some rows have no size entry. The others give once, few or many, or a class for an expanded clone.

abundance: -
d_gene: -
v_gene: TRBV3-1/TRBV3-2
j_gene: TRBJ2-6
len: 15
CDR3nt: TGTGCCAGCAGCCTTGGGCGCTCTGGGGCCAACGTCCTGACTTTC
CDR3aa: CASSLGRSGANVLTF

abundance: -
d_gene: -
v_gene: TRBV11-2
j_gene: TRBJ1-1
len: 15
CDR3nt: TGTGCCAGCAGCTTATTAAGGCACCGGGGGACTGAAGCTTTCTTT
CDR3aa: CASSLLRHRGTEAFF

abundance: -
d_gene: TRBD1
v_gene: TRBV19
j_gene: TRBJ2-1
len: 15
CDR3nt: TGTGCCAGTAGTATTGGGGACAGGGCCTACAATGAGCAGTTCTTC
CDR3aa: CASSIGDRAYNEQFF

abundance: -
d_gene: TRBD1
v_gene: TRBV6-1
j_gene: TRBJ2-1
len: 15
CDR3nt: TGTGCCAGCAGTGAAAAAGGGGGCGCTTACAATGAGCAGTTCTTC
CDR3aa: CASSEKGGAYNEQFF

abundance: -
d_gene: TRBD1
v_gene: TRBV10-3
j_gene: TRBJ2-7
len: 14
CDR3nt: TGTGCCATCAGTGACCCAGACAGGGTCTACGAGCAGTACTTC
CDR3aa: CAISDPDRVYEQYF

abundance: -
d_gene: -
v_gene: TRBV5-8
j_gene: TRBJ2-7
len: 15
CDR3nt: TGTGCCAGCAGCTTGAGGGGGTTAAGCTCCTACGAGCAGTACTTC
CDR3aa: CASSLRGLSSYEQYF

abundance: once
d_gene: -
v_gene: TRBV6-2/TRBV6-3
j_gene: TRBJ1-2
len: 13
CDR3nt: TGTGCCAGCAGTGCCGGACATCGTCATGGCTACACCTTC
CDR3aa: CASSAGHRHGYTF

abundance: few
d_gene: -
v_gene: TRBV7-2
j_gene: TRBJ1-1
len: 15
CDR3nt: TGTGCCAGCAGCTTAAGGGGTAGGGGGGGCACTGAAGCTTTCTTT
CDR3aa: CASSLRGRGGTEAFF

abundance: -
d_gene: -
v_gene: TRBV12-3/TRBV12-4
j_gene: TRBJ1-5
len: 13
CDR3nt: TGTGCCAGCAGTTCCCGACTCAATCAGCCCCAGCATTTT
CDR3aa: CASSSRLNQPQHF

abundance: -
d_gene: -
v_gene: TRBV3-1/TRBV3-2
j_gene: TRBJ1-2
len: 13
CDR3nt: TGTGCCAGCAGCCAAGCGTCGGTGAGGGGCTACACCTTC
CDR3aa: CASSQASVRGYTF

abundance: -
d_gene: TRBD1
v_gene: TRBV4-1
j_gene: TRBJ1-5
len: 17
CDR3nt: TGCGCCAGCAGCCAGGGACAGGGGCCGTATAGCAATCAGCCCCAGCATTTT
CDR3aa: CASSQGQGPYSNQPQHF

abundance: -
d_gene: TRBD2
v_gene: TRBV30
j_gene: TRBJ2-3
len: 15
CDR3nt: TGTGCCTGGAGTACTATAGCGGGAGGCACAGATACGCAGTATTTT
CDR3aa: CAWSTIAGGTDTQYF

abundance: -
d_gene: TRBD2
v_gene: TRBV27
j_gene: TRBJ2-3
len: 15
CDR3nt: TGTGCCAGCAGTTTGGGAGGGTTAAACCCAGATACGCAGTATTTT
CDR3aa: CASSLGGLNPDTQYF

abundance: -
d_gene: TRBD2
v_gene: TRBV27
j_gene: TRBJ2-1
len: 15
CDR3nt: TGTGCCAGCAGTCCCGGGCTAGCGGAATACAATGAGCAGTTCTTC
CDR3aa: CASSPGLAEYNEQFF

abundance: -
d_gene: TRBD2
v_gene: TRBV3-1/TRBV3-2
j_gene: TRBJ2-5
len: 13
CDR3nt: TGTGCCAGCAGACGGGGGGGCAGGGAGACCCAGTACTTC
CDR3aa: CASRRGGRETQYF

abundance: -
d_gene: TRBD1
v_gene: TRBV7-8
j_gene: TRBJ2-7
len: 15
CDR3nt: TGTGCCAGCAGCCAGAAAAGGGACAGCCCCTACGAGCAGTACTTC
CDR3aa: CASSQKRDSPYEQYF

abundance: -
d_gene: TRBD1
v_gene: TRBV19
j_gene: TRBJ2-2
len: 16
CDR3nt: TGTGCCACCAAAATCCCGGGACAGGGTTATACCGGGGAGCTGTTTTTT
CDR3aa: CATKIPGQGYTGELFF

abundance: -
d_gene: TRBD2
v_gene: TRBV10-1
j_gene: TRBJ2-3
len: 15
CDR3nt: TGCGCCAGCAGGGCCGGGACTAGCGGCACAGATACGCAGTATTTT
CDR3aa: CASRAGTSGTDTQYF

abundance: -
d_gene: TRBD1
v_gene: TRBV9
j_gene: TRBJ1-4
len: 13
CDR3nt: TGTGCCAGCAGCGAAGGACAGGGAGAAAAACTGTTTTTT
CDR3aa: CASSEGQGEKLFF

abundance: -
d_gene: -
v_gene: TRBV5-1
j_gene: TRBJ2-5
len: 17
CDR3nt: TGCGCCAGCAGCTTGAGTGTGGGGGGGCAAGGTGGTCAGACCCAGTACTTC
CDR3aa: CASSLSVGGQGGQTQYF

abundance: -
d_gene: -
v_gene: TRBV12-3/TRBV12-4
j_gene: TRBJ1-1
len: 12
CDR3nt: TGTGCCAGCCAGACGGGGGTTACTGAAGCTTTCTTT
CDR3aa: CASQTGVTEAFF

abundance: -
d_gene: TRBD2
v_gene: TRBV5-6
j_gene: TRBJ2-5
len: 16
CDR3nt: TGTGCCAGCAGCTTGGTGGGCGGGGGGGTTCAAGAGACCCAGTACTTC
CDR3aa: CASSLVGGGVQETQYF

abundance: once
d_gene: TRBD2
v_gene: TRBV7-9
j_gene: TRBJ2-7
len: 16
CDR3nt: TGTGCCAGCAGCCCCCTTGGGACTAGCGGGAGGTACGAGCAGTACTTC
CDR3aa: CASSPLGTSGRYEQYF

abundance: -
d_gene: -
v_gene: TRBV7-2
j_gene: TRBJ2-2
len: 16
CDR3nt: TGTGCCAGCAGCTTAGCTGCGACAGGGAACACCGGGGAGCTGTTTTTT
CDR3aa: CASSLAATGNTGELFF

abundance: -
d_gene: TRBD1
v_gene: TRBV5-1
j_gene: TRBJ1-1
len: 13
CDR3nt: TGCGCCAGCAGGTATGGGACAGGGGGTGAAGCTTTCTTT
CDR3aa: CASRYGTGGEAFF

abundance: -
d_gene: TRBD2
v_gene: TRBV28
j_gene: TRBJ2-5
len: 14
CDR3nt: TGTGCCAGCAGTGCTGAGCGGGAGTGGGAGACCCAGTACTTC
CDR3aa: CASSAEREWETQYF

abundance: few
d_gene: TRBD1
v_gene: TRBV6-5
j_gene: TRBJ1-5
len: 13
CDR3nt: TGTGCCAGCAGTTCTGACAGGGTAATGCCCCAGCATTTT
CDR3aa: CASSSDRVMPQHF

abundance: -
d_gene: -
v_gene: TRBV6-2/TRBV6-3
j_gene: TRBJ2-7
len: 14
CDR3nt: TGTGCCAGCAGCAAACAAACGGACAGCTACGAGCAGTACTTC
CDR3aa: CASSKQTDSYEQYF

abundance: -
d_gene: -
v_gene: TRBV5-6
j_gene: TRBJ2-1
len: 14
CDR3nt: TGTGCCAGCAGCTTGGAAACAGGCCTCGGTGAGCAGTTCTTC
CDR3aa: CASSLETGLGEQFF

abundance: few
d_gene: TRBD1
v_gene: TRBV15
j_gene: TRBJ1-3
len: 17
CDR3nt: TGTGCCACCAGCAGAGATGGCTCGACAGGGTCCGGAAACACCATATATTTT
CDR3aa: CATSRDGSTGSGNTIYF

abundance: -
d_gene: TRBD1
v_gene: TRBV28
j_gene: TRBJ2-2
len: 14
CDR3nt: TGTGCCAGCAGCCCAGGGGGCAACACCGGGGAGCTGTTTTTT
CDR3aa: CASSPGGNTGELFF

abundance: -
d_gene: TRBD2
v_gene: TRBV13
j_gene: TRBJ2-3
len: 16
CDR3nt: TGTGCCAGCAGCCTTCGGACTAGCGGGGACGGGAATACGCAGTATTTT
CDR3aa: CASSLRTSGDGNTQYF

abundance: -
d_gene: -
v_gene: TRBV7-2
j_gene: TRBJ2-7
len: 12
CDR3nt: TGTGCCAGCAGCCTCGTACTCTGGGAGCAGTACTTC
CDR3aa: CASSLVLWEQYF

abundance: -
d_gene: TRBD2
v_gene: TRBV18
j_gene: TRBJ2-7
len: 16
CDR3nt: TGTGCCAGCTCACCACTACTAGCGGGAGGTCCTGGCGAGCAGTACTTC
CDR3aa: CASSPLLAGGPGEQYF

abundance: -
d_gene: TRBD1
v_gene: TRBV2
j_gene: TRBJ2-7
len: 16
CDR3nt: TGTGCCAGCAGTCATACCGGGACAGGGTCCTCCTACGAGCAGTACTTC
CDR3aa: CASSHTGTGSSYEQYF

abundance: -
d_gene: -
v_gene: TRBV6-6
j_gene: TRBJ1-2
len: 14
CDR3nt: TGTGCCAGCAGTTACGATCCCCGGCAGCGAGGCTACACCTTC
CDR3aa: CASSYDPRQRGYTF

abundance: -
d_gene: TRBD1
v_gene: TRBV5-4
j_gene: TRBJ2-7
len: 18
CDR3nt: TGTGCCAGCAGCCGAGCAGGGTTCGTTGGGGACAGCTCCTACGAGCAGTACTTC
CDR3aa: CASSRAGFVGDSSYEQYF

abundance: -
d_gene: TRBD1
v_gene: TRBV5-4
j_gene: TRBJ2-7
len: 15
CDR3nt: TGTGCCAGCAGCCCTCCGGGACAGGGGGCCTACGAGCAGTACTTC
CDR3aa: CASSPPGQGAYEQYF

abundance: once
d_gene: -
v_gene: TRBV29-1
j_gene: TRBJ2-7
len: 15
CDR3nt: TGCAGCGTTGAAGATGGACGGGGGAACATCCACGAGCAGTACTTC
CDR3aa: CSVEDGRGNIHEQYF

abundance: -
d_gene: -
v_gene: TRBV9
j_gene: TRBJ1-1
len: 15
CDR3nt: TGTGCCAGCAGCCCGAGCGGGGGGATGAACACTGAAGCTTTCTTT
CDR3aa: CASSPSGGMNTEAFF

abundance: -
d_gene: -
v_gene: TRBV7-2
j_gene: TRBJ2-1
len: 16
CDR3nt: TGTGCCAGCAGCCCACAGACTGCAGCGTCAGGGCAAGAGCAGTTCTTC
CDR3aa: CASSPQTAASGQEQFF

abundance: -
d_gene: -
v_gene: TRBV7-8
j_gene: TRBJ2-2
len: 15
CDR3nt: TGTGCCAGCAGCTTAGGGTCGGGGAACACCGGGGAGCTGTTTTTT
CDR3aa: CASSLGSGNTGELFF

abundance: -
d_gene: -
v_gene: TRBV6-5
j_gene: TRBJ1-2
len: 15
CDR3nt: TGTGCCAGCAGTTACTCGGGGGGGCTCGCGTATGGCTACACCTTC
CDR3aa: CASSYSGGLAYGYTF

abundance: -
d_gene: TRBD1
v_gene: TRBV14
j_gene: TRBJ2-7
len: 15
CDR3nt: TGTGCCAGCAGCCAAGCTGGGACAGTTACCTACGAGCAGTACTTC
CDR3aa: CASSQAGTVTYEQYF

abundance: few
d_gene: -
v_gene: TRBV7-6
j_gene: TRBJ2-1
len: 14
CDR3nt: TGTGCCAGCAGCTTAGGGCTCTCCTACAATGAGCAGTTCTTC
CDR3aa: CASSLGLSYNEQFF

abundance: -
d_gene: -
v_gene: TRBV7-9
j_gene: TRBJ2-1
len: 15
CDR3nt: TGTGCCAGCAGCCCCCGAGGGGGATGGAACAATGAGCAGTTCTTC
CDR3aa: CASSPRGGWNNEQFF

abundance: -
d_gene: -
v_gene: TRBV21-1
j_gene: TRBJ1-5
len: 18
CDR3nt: TGTGCCAGCAGCATAGTCGGACAGTCAGCCCTAGGCAATCAGCCCCAGCATTTT
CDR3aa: CASSIVGQSALGNQPQHF

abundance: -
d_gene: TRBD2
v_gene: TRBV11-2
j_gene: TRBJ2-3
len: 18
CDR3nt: TGTGCCAGCAGCGCTAACATGCCTCGGCGGGGGTGGACGAGTACGCAGTATTTT
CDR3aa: CASSANMPRRGWTSTQYF

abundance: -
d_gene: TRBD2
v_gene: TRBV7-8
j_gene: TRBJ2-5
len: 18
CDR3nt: TGTGCCAGCAGCCTATCCGGACTAGCGGGAGGCCAGGGGGAGACCCAGTACTTC
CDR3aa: CASSLSGLAGGQGETQYF

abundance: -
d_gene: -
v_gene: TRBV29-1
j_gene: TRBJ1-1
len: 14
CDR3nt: TGCAGCGTTGGGGGGACATCGAAGGGCACTGAAGCTTTCTTT
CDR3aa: CSVGGTSKGTEAFF

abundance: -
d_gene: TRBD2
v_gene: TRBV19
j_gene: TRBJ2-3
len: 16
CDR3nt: TGTGCCAGTAAGACTAGCGGGAGTCACAGCACAGATACGCAGTATTTT
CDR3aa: CASKTSGSHSTDTQYF

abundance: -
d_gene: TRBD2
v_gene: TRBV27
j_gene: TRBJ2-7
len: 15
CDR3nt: TGTGCCAGCAGTTTTCGACTAGCGGGGGCTCTAGAGCAGTACTTC
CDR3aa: CASSFRLAGALEQYF

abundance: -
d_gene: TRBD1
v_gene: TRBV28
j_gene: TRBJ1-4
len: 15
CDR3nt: TGTGCCAGCAGTTTACCTGGACAGGGTATCGAAAAACTGTTTTTT
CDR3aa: CASSLPGQGIEKLFF

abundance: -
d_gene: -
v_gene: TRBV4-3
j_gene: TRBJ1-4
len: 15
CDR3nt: TGCGCCAGCAGCCCCTGGGCATCAACTAATGAAAAACTGTTTTTT
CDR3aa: CASSPWASTNEKLFF

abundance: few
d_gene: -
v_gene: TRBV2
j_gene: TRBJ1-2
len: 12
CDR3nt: TGTGCCAGCATCGACAGATTCTATGGCTACACCTTC
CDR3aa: CASIDRFYGYTF

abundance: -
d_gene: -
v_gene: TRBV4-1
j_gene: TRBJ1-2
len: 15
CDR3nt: TGCGCCAGCAGCCAAGGTTGGGGAGGTAACTATGGCTACACCTTC
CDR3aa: CASSQGWGGNYGYTF

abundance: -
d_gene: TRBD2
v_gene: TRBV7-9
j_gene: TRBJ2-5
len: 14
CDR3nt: TGTGCCAGCAGCTCCGCGGGGGGGGATGAGACCCAGTACTTC
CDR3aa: CASSSAGGDETQYF

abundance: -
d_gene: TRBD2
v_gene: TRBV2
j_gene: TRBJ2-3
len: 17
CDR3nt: TGTGCCAGCAACTTAGGGACTAGCGGGGGGGCTGCAGATACGCAGTATTTT
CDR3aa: CASNLGTSGGAADTQYF

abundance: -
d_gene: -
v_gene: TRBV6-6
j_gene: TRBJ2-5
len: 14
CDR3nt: TGTGCCAGCAACCCCCAGGGCCGACCGGAGACCCAGTACTTC
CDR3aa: CASNPQGRPETQYF